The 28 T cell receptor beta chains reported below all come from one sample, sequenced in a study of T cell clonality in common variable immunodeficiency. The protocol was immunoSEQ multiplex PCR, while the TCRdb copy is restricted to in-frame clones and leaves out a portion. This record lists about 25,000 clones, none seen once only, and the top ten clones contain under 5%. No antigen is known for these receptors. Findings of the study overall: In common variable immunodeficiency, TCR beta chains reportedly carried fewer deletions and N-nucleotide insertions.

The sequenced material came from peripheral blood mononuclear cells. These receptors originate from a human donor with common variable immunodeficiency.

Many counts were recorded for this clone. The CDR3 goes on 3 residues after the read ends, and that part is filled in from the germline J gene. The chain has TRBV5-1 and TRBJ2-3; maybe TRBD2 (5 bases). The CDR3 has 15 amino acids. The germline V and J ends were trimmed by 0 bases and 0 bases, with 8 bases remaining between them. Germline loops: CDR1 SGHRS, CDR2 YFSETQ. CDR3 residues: CASSLGGFSTDTQYF. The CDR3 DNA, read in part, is TGCGCCAGCAGCTTGGGCGGGTTCAGCACAGATACG.

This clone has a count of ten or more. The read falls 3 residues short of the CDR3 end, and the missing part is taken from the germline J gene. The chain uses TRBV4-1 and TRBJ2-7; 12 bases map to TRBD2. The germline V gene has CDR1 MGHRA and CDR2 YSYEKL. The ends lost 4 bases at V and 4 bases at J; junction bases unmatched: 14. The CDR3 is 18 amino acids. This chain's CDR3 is CASSPRTSGASPLYEQYF. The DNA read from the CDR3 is TGCGCCAGCAGCCCCCGGACTAGCGGGGCATCACCTCTTTACGAG.

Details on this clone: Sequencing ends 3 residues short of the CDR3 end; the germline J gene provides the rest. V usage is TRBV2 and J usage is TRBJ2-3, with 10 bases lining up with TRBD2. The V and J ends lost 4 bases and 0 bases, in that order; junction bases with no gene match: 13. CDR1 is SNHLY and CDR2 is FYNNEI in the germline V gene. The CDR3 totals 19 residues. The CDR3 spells CASSARRFSGRSSTDTQYF. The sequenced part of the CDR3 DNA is TGTGCCAGCAGTGCTCGCCGGTTTAGCGGGAGGTCTAGCACAGATACG.

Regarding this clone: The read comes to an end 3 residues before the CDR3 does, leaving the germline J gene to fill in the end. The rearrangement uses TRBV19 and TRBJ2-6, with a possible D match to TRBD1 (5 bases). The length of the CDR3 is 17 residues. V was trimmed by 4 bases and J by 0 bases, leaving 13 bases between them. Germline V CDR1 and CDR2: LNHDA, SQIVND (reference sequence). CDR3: CASSKRQLLSGANVLTF. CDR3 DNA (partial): TGTGCCAGTAGTAAAAGACAGTTACTCTCTGGGGCCAACGTC.

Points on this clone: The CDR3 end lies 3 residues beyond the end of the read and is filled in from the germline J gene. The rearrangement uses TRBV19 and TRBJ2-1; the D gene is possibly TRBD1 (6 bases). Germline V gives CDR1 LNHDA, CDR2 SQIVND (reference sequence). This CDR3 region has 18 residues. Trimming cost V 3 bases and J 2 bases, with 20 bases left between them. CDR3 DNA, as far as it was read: TGTGCCAGTAGTATTTCCAGCGGCCTCCAGGGGCCCTACAATGAG. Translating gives CASSISSGLQGPYNE. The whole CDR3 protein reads CASSISSGLQGPYNEQFF.

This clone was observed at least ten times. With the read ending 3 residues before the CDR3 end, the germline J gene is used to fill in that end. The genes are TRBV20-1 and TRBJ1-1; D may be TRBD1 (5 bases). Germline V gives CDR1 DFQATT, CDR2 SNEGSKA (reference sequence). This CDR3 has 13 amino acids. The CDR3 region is CSASVADRGKAFF. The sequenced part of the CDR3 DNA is TGCAGTGCTAGCGTCGCAGATCGGGGGAAA.

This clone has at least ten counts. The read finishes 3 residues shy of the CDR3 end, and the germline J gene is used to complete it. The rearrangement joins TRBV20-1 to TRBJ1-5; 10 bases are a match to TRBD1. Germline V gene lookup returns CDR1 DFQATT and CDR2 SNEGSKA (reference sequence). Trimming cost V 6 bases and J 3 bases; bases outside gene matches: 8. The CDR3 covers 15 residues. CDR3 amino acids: CSAGLGQGNNQPQHF. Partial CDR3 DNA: TGCAGTGCGGGGTTGGGACAGGGGAACAATCAGCCC.

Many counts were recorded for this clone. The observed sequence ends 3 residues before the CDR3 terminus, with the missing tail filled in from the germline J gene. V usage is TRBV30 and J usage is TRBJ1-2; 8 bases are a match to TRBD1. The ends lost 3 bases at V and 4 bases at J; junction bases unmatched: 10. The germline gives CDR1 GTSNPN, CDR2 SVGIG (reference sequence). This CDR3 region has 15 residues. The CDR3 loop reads CAWRHPDRASYGYTF. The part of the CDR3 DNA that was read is TGTGCCTGGAGGCATCCGGACAGGGCCTCCTATGGC.

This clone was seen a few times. CDR3: CATRTGSTDTQYF. CDR3 bases read: TGTGCCACCAGGACAGGGAGCACAGATACG. V is TRBV19 and J is TRBJ2-3, with TRBD1 identical over 8 bases. The read terminates 3 residues before the CDR3 end, so the remaining end is supplied by the germline J gene. Germline CDR1 is LNHDA and CDR2 is SQIVND (reference sequence). J lost 0 bases, V lost 10 bases, and 3 bases had no gene match. The CDR3 is made up of 13 amino acids.

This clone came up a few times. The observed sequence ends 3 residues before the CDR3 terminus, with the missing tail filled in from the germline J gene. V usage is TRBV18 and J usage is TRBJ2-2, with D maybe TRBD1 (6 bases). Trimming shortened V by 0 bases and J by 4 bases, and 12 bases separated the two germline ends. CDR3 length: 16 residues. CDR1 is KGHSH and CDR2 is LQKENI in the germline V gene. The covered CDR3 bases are TGTGCCAGCTCACCACCGGGTCACAGGGCCACCGGGGAG. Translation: CASSPPGHRATGE. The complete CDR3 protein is CASSPPGHRATGELFF.

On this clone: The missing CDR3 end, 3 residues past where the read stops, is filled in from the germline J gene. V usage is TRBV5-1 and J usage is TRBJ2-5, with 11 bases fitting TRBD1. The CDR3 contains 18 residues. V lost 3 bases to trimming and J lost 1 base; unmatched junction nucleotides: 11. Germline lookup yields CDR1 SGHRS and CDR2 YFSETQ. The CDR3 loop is CASSWGPGTGGSQETQYF. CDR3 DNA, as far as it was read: TGCGCCAGCAGCTGGGGCCCCGGGACAGGGGGGTCCCAAGAGACC. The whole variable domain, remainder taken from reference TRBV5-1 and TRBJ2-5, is KAGVTQTPRYLIKTRGQQVTLSCSPISGHRSVSWYQQTPGQGLQFLFEYFSETQRNKGNFPGRFSGRQFSNSRSEMNVSTLELGDSALYLCASSWGPGTGGSQETQYFGPGTRLLVL.

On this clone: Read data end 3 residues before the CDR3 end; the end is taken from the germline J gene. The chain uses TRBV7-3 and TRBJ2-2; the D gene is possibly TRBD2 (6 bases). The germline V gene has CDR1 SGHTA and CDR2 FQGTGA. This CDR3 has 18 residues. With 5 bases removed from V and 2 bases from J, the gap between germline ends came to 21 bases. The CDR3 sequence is CASSPRLGSGFNTGELFF. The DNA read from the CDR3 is TGTGCCAGCAGCCCCCGACTGGGGAGCGGGTTTAACACCGGGGAG. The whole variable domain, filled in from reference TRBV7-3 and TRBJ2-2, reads GAGVSQTPSNKVTEKGKYVELRCDPISGHTALYWYRQSLGQGPEFLIYFQGTGAADDSGLPNDRFFAVRPEGSVSTLKIQRTERGDSAVYLCASSPRLGSGFNTGELFFGEGSRLTVL.

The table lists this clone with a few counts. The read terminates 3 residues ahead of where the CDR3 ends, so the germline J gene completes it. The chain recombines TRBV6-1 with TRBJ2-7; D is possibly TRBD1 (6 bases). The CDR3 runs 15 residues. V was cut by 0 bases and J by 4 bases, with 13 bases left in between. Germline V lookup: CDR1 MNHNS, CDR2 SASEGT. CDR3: CASSEARGRLYEQYF. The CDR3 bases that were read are TGTGCCAGCAGTGAAGCCAGGGGCCGTTTATACGAG.

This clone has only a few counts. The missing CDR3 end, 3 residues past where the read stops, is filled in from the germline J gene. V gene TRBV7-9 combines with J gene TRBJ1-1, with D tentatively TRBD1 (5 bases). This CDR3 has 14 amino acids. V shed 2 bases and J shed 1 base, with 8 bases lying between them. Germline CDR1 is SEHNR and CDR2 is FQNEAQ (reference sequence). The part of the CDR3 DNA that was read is TGTGCCAGCAGCTTAAGTACAGGGAACACTGAA. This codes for CASSLSTGNTE. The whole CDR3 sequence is CASSLSTGNTEAFF.

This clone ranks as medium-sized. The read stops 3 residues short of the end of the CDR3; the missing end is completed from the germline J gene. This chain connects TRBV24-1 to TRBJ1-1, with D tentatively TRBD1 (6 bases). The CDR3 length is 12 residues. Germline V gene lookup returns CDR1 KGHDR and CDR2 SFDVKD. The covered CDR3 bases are TGTGCCACCAGTGATCGGGGGGCTAAA. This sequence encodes CATSDRGAK. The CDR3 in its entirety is CATSDRGAKAFF.

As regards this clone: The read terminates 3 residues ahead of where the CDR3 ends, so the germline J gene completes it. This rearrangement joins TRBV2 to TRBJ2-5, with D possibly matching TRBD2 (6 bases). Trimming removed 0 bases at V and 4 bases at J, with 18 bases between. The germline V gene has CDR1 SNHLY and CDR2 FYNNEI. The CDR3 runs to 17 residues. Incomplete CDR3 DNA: TGTGCCAGCAGTGAAGCGCTTGGCGGCGCGGGACTAGAGACC. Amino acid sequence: CASSEALGGAGLET. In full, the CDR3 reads CASSEALGGAGLETQYF.

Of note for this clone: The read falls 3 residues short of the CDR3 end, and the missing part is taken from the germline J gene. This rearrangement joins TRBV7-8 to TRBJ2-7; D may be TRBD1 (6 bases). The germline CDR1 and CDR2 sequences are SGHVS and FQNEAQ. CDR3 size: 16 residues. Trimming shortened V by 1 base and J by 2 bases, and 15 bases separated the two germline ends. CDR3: CASSLGAGGFAYEQYF. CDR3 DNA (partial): TGTGCCAGCAGCTTAGGAGCTGGGGGCTTTGCCTACGAG.

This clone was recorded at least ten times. CDR3 loop: CASTPPGSNTGELFF. CDR3 DNA (partial): TGTGCCAGCACGCCCCCGGGGTCGAACACCGGGGAG. The rearrangement links TRBV2 to TRBJ2-2, with a possible D match to TRBD2 (5 bases). Sequencing ends 3 residues short of the CDR3 end; the germline J gene provides the rest. CDR1 SNHLY and CDR2 FYNNEI come from the germline V gene. The V gene lost 7 bases and the J gene lost 0 bases, with 12 bases spanning the gap. The CDR3 covers 15 residues.

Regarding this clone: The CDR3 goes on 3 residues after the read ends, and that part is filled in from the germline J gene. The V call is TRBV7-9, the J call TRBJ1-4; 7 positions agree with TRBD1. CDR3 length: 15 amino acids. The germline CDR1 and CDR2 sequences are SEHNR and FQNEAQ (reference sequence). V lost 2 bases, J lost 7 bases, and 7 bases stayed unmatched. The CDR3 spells CASSLQGGFREKLFF. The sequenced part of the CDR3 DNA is TGTGCCAGCAGCTTACAAGGGGGCTTCCGTGAAAAA. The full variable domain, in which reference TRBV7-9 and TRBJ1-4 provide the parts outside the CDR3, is DTGVSQNPRHKITKRGQNVTFRCDPISEHNRLYWYRQTLGQGPEFLTYFQNEAQLEKSRLLSDRFSAERPKGSFSTLEIQRTEQGDSAMYLCASSLQGGFREKLFFGSGTQLSVL.

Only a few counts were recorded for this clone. The CDR3 region is CSARVSLVGYEQYF. The CDR3 DNA, read in part, is TGCAGTGCTAGAGTCTCCCTAGTGGGCTACGAG. V usage is TRBV20-1 and J usage is TRBJ2-7; no clear D gene. From the germline J gene comes the end of the CDR3, since the read stops 3 residues before it. Germline assignment: CDR1 DFQATT and CDR2 SNEGSKA (reference sequence). The CDR3 spans 14 residues. V gave up 1 base and J gave up 3 bases, with 13 bases separating them.

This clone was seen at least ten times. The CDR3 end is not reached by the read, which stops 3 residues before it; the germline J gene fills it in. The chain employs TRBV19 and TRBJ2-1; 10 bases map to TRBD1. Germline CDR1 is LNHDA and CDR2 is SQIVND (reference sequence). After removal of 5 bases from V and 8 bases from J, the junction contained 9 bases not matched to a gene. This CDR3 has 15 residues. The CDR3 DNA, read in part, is TGTGCCAGTAGTCCGACAGGGGGCAATCAGTATGAG. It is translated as CASSPTGGNQYE. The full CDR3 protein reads CASSPTGGNQYEQFF.

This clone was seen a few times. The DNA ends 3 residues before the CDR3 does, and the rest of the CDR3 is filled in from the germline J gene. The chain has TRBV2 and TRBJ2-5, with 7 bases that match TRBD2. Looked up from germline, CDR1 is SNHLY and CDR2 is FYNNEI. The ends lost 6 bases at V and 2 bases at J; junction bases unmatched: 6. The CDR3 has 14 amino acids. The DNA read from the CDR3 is TGTGCCAGCAGGATGGACGGGGGGCAAGAGACC. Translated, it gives CASRMDGGQET. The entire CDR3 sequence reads CASRMDGGQETQYF.

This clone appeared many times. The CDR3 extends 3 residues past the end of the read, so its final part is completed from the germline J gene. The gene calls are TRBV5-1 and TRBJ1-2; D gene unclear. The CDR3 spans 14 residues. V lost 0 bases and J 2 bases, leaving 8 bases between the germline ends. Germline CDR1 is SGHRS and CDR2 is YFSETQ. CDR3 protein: CASSLDYGNYGYTF. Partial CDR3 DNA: TGCGCCAGCAGCTTGGATTACGGGAACTATGGC.

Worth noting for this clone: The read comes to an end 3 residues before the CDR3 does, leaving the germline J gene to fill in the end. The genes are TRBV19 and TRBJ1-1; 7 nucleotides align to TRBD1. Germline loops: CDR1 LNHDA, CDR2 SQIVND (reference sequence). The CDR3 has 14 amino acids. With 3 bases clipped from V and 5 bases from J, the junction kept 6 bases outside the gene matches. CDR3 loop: CASSIKQGPTEAFF. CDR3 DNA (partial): TGTGCCAGTAGTATCAAACAGGGGCCTACTGAA.

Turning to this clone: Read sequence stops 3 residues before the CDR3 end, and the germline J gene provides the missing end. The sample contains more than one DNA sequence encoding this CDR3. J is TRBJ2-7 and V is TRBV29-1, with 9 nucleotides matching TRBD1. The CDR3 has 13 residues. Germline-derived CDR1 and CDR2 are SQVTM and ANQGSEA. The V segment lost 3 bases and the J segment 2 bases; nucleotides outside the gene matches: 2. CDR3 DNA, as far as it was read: TGCAGCGTTGAGGGGGACAGGGCCTACGAG. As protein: CSVEGDRAYE. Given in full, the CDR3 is CSVEGDRAYEQYF.

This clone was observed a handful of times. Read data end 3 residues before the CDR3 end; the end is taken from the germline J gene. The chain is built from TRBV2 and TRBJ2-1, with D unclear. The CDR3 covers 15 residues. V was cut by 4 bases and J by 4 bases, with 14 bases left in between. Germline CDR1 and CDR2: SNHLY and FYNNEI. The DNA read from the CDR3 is TGTGCCAGCAGTGTGGAGACACCTCCATACAATGAG. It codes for CASSVETPPYNE. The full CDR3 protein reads CASSVETPPYNEQFF.

The part of the CDR3 DNA that was read is TGTGCCAGCATAGGGCCCGGTGCCACAGATACG. This translates into CASIGPGATDT. The full CDR3 protein is CASIGPGATDTQYF. The V gene is TRBV2, the J gene TRBJ2-3; D not certain. The observed sequence ends 3 residues before the CDR3 terminus, with the missing tail filled in from the germline J gene. V was shortened by 7 bases and J by 2 bases, with 13 bases between the two germline ends. Germline CDR1 is SNHLY and CDR2 is FYNNEI. CDR3 length: 14 residues.

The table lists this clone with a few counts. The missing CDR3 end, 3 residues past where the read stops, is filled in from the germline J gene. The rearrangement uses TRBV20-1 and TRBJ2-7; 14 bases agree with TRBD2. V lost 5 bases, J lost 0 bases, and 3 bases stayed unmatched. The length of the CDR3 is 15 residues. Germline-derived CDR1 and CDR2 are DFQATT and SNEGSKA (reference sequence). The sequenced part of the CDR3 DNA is TGCAGTGCTTACGGACTAGCGGGAGGCTCCTACGAG. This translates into CSAYGLAGGSYE. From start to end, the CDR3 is CSAYGLAGGSYEQYF.